A selection of T cell receptor beta chains follows, all from one sample in a study of CD8+ T cells in alopecia areata. Only in-frame clones appear in the TCRdb table, and some are missing; sequencing was by immunoSEQ multiplex PCR. The table has 250,000 or so clones, around two thirds seen once. Specimen: CD4+ T cells sorted from blood, collected at week 0. Every receptor here comes from a human donor with alopecia areata. Both conserved end residues are trimmed from each CDR3. Some rows have no size entry. The others give once, few or many, or a class for an expanded clone.

abundance: -
v_gene: TRBV20-1
CDR3aa: SPVREQF

abundance: -
v_gene: TRBV29-1
CDR3aa: SVKSSGTYEQY

abundance: few
v_gene: TRBV25-1
CDR3aa: ASSPGTGGPLT

abundance: -
v_gene: TRBV29-1
CDR3aa: SVGQGFREQY

abundance: -
v_gene: TRBV4-3
CDR3aa: ASSQECPGTSGDNEQF

abundance: -
v_gene: TRBV7-2
CDR3aa: ASSPDRGQETQY

abundance: few
v_gene: TRBV19
CDR3aa: ASRQGGNYGYT

abundance: -
v_gene: TRBV29-1
CDR3aa: SVVQGLDEQY

abundance: -
v_gene: TRBV5-1
CDR3aa: ASSLELAQRTDTQY

abundance: -
v_gene: TRBV5-1
CDR3aa: ASSLDPGGGYT

abundance: few
v_gene: TRBV2
CDR3aa: ASSLERDIQY

abundance: -
v_gene: TRBV6-6
CDR3aa: ASNKGSGGATGELF

abundance: few
v_gene: TRBV30
CDR3aa: AWSVGDIQY

abundance: -
v_gene: TRBV15
CDR3aa: ATSGGQGRIVELF

abundance: -
v_gene: TRBV9
CDR3aa: ASSVGTSGYYEQY

abundance: -
v_gene: TRBV7-2
CDR3aa: ASSEGTGTYEQY

abundance: -
v_gene: TRBV7-9
CDR3aa: ASSSQSGAQY

abundance: -
v_gene: TRBV7-3
CDR3aa: ASSLEGTYGYT

abundance: -
v_gene: TRBV5-1
CDR3aa: ASSSVGGTYNEQF

abundance: few
v_gene: TRBV7-2
CDR3aa: ASSLSGPGNTEAF

abundance: -
v_gene: TRBV20-1
CDR3aa: SAQGRETQY

abundance: -
v_gene: TRBV29-1
CDR3aa: SVVFGVSYNEQF

abundance: -
v_gene: TRBV2
CDR3aa: ASTPRDETQY

abundance: few
v_gene: TRBV30
CDR3aa: AWSVWRDTEAF

abundance: -
v_gene: TRBV7-3
CDR3aa: ASSRGGFTDTQY

abundance: -
v_gene: TRBV30
CDR3aa: AWSAGPPEQY

abundance: -
v_gene: TRBV25-1
CDR3aa: ASSERVGYTGELF

abundance: -
v_gene: TRBV30
CDR3aa: AWSAPRSAGGSYEQY

abundance: few
v_gene: TRBV5-1
CDR3aa: ASSLGGRSSYNEQF

abundance: few
v_gene: TRBV29-1
CDR3aa: SVIDRGGALNTEAF

abundance: -
v_gene: TRBV20-1
CDR3aa: SAKGTLTLH

abundance: -
v_gene: TRBV2
CDR3aa: ASSHTSGVGYEQY

abundance: -
v_gene: TRBV12-5
CDR3aa: ASGLVRAARGETQY

abundance: -
v_gene: TRBV20-1
CDR3aa: SAGTVEAF

abundance: -
v_gene: TRBV4-1
CDR3aa: ASSQDPGQGSHEQY

abundance: -
v_gene: TRBV7-8
CDR3aa: ASSTVGTSVTDTQY

abundance: -
v_gene: TRBV5-6
CDR3aa: ASTFGQEAGEQY

abundance: -
v_gene: TRBV9
CDR3aa: ASSVDTQSTDTQY

abundance: -
v_gene: TRBV13
CDR3aa: ASSRASPLH

abundance: -
v_gene: TRBV30
CDR3aa: AWSDFGTVRPEAF

abundance: once
v_gene: TRBV5-1
CDR3aa: ASSLKGNTEAF

abundance: few
v_gene: TRBV2
CDR3aa: ASSEMWAIFQETQY